A single sample is the source of the 23 T cell receptor beta chains below, sequenced in a study of OX40 agonist ivuxolimab in advanced cancers. The assay was immunoSEQ multiplex PCR, and TCRdb's table has in-frame clones only and misses some. This repertoire shows 30,000 to 40,000 clones, 82% found once; its top ten account for 2.5% to 3%. The input for sequencing was CD4+ or CD8+ T cells sorted from blood, taken in a trial of the OX40 agonist ivuxolimab. Receptors were obtained from an adult with an advanced solid tumor such as melanoma, head and neck, liver or kidney cancer.

V and J are TRBV11-1 and TRBJ1-1; 9 nucleotides agree with TRBD1. Germline values: CDR1 SGHAT, CDR2 FQDESV (reference sequence). This CDR3 region has 14 residues. Trimming cost V 5 bases and J 5 bases; bases outside gene matches: 6. The CDR3 here is CASSPGQGSTEAFF. The CDR3 DNA reads as TGTGCCAGCAGCCCAGGACAGGGGTCGACTGAAGCTTTCTTT.

J is TRBJ1-5 and V is TRBV7-2; D might be TRBD1 (6 bases). Trimming left V 5 bases short and J 0 bases short, with 11 bases between. The V gene's germline CDR1 is SGHTA and CDR2 FQGNSA. The CDR3 loop spans 15 amino acids. CDR3: CASSQDRYSNQPQHF. The CDR3 DNA is TGTGCCAGCAGCCAGGACAGATATAGCAATCAGCCCCAGCATTTT.

The chain employs TRBV18 and TRBJ2-5, with D possibly matching TRBD2 (7 bases). This CDR3 is 15 amino acids long. Germline CDR1 reads KGHSH; CDR2 reads LQKENI. V lost 3 bases to trimming and J lost 1 base, with 12 bases between them. CDR3 amino acids: CASSPMGGPQETQYF. The CDR3 bases are TGTGCCAGCTCACCGATGGGGGGGCCCCAAGAGACCCAGTACTTC.

J is TRBJ2-7 and V is TRBV6-5; D not resolved. The CDR3 runs 13 residues. V lost 4 bases, J lost 6 bases, and 13 bases lay in between. The germline CDR1 and CDR2 sequences are MNHEY and SVGAGI. Here the CDR3 reads CASSSFEFGEQYF. The CDR3 nucleotides are TGTGCCAGCAGTTCATTCGAATTTGGCGAGCAGTACTTC.

This chain joins TRBV2 and TRBJ1-5; D ambiguous. Per the germline V gene, CDR1 is SNHLY and CDR2 is FYNNEI. Between the trimmed V and J ends, which lost 1 base and 6 bases, there was a span of 13 bases. The CDR3 has 15 amino acids. In DNA form, the CDR3 reads TGTGCCAGCAGTGAAGGTCTAAGTGTAGGTCAGCCCCAGCATTTT. Amino acids: CASSEGLSVGQPQHF.

The genes are TRBV6-4 and TRBJ2-7; 9 nucleotides agree with TRBD2. Germline CDR1 and CDR2: MRHNA and SNTAGT. V was clipped by 6 bases and J by 2 bases; unmatched bases: 8. The CDR3 contains 15 residues. CDR3 in amino acids: CASSPRGGSPYEQYF. For the CDR3, the DNA is TGTGCCAGCAGCCCGCGGGGGGGCAGTCCCTACGAGCAGTACTTC.

V is TRBV19 and J is TRBJ1-5; D gene ambiguous. The CDR3 covers 15 residues. Germline V gene lookup returns CDR1 LNHDA and CDR2 SQIVND (reference sequence). The ends were cut back, 6 bases at V and 0 bases at J, with 12 bases in the middle. This CDR3 is CASRVAHTSNQPQHF. CDR3 nucleotides: TGTGCCAGTAGGGTAGCCCACACTAGCAATCAGCCCCAGCATTTT.

The J gene is TRBJ2-1, the V gene TRBV15; D is unresolved. CDR1 is LNHNV, CDR2 YYDKDF, per germline (reference sequence). The CDR3 runs to 17 residues. V lost 0 bases, J lost 0 bases, and 12 bases lay in between. As DNA, the CDR3 is TGTGCCACCAGCAGAGAATTTAGGAGCCTCTCCTACAATGAGCAGTTCTTC. Protein sequence: CATSREFRSLSYNEQFF.

A word on this clone: A read error may account for a junction end that differs from germline. This chain connects TRBV15 to TRBJ1-6, with 8 bases identical to TRBD1. CDR1 is LNHNV and CDR2 is YYDKDF in the germline V gene (reference sequence). There are 14 residues in the CDR3. Written as DNA, the CDR3 is TGTGCCACCAGCAGAGATAGACACTCGGACAGGGTTGAATTT. Its translation: CATSRDRHSDRVEF.

This clone was counted between two and nine times. This chain links TRBV7-2 with TRBJ2-7; 8 positions match TRBD1. CDR1 SGHTA and CDR2 FQGNSA come from the germline V gene. CDR3 length equals 14 residues. After removal of 6 bases from V and 7 bases from J, the junction contained 11 bases not matched to a gene. The CDR3 is CASSRDRLSLEQYF. As DNA, the CDR3 is TGTGCCAGCAGTAGGGACAGGTTGTCTCTTGAGCAGTACTTC.

This clone appeared a few times. This chain uses TRBV7-3 with TRBJ1-5; 7 bases line up with TRBD1. The CDR3 loop spans 14 amino acids. V shed 5 bases, J shed 5 bases, and the junction held 6 bases outside the gene matches. Per germline, CDR1 SGHTA and CDR2 FQGTGA. CDR3 loop: CASSLRDSYQPQHF. DNA for the CDR3: TGTGCCAGCAGCCTCCGGGACAGCTATCAGCCCCAGCATTTT.

J is TRBJ1-2 and V is TRBV29-1; maybe TRBD1 (6 bases). CDR3 length: 14 amino acids. Deletions cut 4 bases from V and 8 bases from J, with 20 bases between. Germline V gives CDR1 SQVTM, CDR2 ANQGSEA. The CDR3 DNA sequence: TGCAGCGTTGGGATACAGGGACCTAAAGAAGGCTACACCTTC. Translated, it gives CSVGIQGPKEGYTF. Combining the CDR3 with reference TRBV29-1 and TRBJ1-2 gives the whole variable domain SAVISQKPSRDICQRGTSLTIQCQVDSQVTMMFWYRQQPGQSLTLIATANQGSEATYESGFVIDKFPISRPNLTFSTLTVSNMSPEDSSIYLCSVGIQGPKEGYTFGSGTRLTVV.

In nucleotides, the CDR3 is TGCGCCAGCAGCTCCCAGGGCTACGAGCAGTACTTC. It translates to CASSSQGYEQYF. The chain couples TRBV5-1 to TRBJ2-7, with a weak D call TRBD1 (5 bases). The V and J ends lost 3 bases and 3 bases respectively, with 7 bases between them. The germline V gene encodes CDR1 SGHRS and CDR2 YFSETQ. The length of the CDR3 is 12 residues.

There are a few counts of this clone. The rearrangement joins TRBV6-5 to TRBJ1-5, with D possibly being TRBD1 (5 bases). The germline V gene encodes CDR1 MNHEY and CDR2 SVGAGI. Trimming removed 5 bases from V and 6 bases from J, with 17 bases in between. This CDR3 is built from 15 residues. The CDR3 nucleotides are TGTGCCAGCAGTACTACCGGGGGGGGGAGTCAGCCCCAGCATTTT. Translated: CASSTTGGGSQPQHF.

V usage is TRBV2 and J usage is TRBJ1-6; D is unclear. Germline V gene lookup returns CDR1 SNHLY and CDR2 FYNNEI. V was shortened by 0 bases and J by 10 bases, with 16 bases between the two germline ends. This CDR3 is built from 16 residues. This CDR3 reads CASSEALLGWGSPLHF. The CDR3 nucleotides read TGTGCCAGCAGTGAAGCGCTGTTGGGGTGGGGATCACCCCTCCACTTT.

This clone was seen a few times. The V gene is TRBV9, the J gene TRBJ1-1; 7 positions agree with TRBD1. With V trimmed by 0 bases and J by 6 bases, 5 bases remained unmatched. The CDR3 spans 14 residues. CDR1 and CDR2 (germline): SGDLS, YYNGEE. CDR3 nucleotides: TGTGCCAGCAGCGTAGTGCAGGGGGGATCTGAAGCTTTCTTT. Translation: CASSVVQGGSEAFF.

This rearrangement joins TRBV11-3 to TRBJ2-7; the match to TRBD1 covers 9 bases. J gave up 2 bases and V 1 base, and 6 bases lay outside the gene matches. CDR3 length: 16 amino acids. Germline loops: CDR1 SGHNT, CDR2 YENEEA. CDR3 amino acids: CASSLGTGTGTYEQYF. For the CDR3, the DNA is TGTGCCAGCAGCTTAGGGACCGGGACAGGGACCTACGAGCAGTACTTC. Variable domain in full (rest from reference TRBV11-3 and TRBJ2-7): EAGVVQSPRYKIIEKKQPVAFWCNPISGHNTLYWYLQNLGQGPELLIRYENEEAVDDSQLPKDRFSAERLKGVDSTLKIQPAELGDSAVYLCASSLGTGTGTYEQYFGPGTRLTVT.

V and J are TRBV6-6 and TRBJ2-2; no reliable D call. Germline CDR1 MNHNY, CDR2 SVGAGI (reference sequence). V was clipped by 4 bases and J by 2 bases, with 8 bases between them. The CDR3 is made up of 14 amino acids. The CDR3 protein is CASSFHRNTGELFF. In DNA form, the CDR3 reads TGTGCCAGCAGTTTCCACAGAAACACCGGGGAGCTGTTTTTT.

This chain joins TRBV19 and TRBJ1-4; no clear D gene. Trimming removed 6 bases at V and 0 bases at J, with 8 bases between. The CDR3 loop spans 14 amino acids. Germline V lookup: CDR1 LNHDA, CDR2 SQIVND (reference sequence). CDR3: CASRFDPTNEKLFF. CDR3 DNA sequence: TGTGCCAGTAGATTTGATCCAACTAATGAAAAACTGTTTTTT.

The chain employs TRBV30 and TRBJ1-5, with 8 bases fitting TRBD1. CDR1 and CDR2 (germline): GTSNPN, SVGIG (reference sequence). The CDR3 length is 14 residues. Trimming at V came to 0 bases and at J to 2 bases, leaving 0 bases not matched to a gene. This CDR3 reads CAWSVQGGNQPQHF. In DNA form, the CDR3 reads TGTGCCTGGAGTGTACAGGGGGGCAATCAGCCCCAGCATTTT. Filled out from reference TRBV30 and TRBJ1-5, the complete variable domain reads SQTIHQWPATLVQPVGSPLSLECTVEGTSNPNLYWYRQAAGRGLQLLFYSVGIGQISSEVPQNLSASRPQDRQFILSSKKLLLSDSGFYLCAWSVQGGNQPQHFGDGTRLSIL.

This clone has a handful of counts. The rearrangement links TRBV4-3 to TRBJ2-7; TRBD2 matches 7 bases. The germline V gene encodes CDR1 LGHNA and CDR2 YSLEER. Trimming cost V 0 bases and J 7 bases; bases outside gene matches: 3. The CDR3 has 13 amino acids. The CDR3 protein is CASSQDLGREQYF. The CDR3, as DNA: TGCGCCAGCAGCCAAGATCTCGGGAGGGAGCAGTACTTC.

The genes are TRBV18 and TRBJ2-1; perhaps D is TRBD1 or TRBD2 (5 bases each). The germline CDR1 and CDR2 sequences are KGHSH and LQKENI. This CDR3 is 13 amino acids long. Trimming left V 3 bases short and J 9 bases short, with 12 bases between. This CDR3 reads CASSPGAQGEQFF. The CDR3 DNA sequence: TGTGCCAGCTCACCCGGGGCGCAGGGTGAGCAGTTCTTC. Looking up the rest from reference TRBV18 and TRBJ2-1 gives the full variable domain: NAGVMQNPRHLVRRRGQEARLRCSPMKGHSHVYWYRQLPEEGLKFMVYLQKENIIDESGMPKERFSAEFPKEGPSILRIQQVVRGDSAAYFCASSPGAQGEQFFGPGTRLTVL.

V and J are TRBV30 and TRBJ1-5; tentative D call: TRBD1 (6 bases). The ends were cut back, 3 bases at V and 4 bases at J, with 13 bases in the middle. Germline CDR1 is GTSNPN and CDR2 is SVGIG (reference sequence). This CDR3 is built from 14 residues. CDR3 DNA sequence: TGTGCCTGGAGCCGCGGACAGATTAATCAGCCCCAGCATTTT. It yields the protein CAWSRGQINQPQHF.